This TCR beta chain was profiled in a study of cytomegalovirus exposure and HLA in healthy donors. General study results and limits: Analyzed later, association rates of TCRs varied across HLA loci, with DRB1 most and HLA-C fewest. The study listed 150 to 200 cytomegalovirus-associated TCR beta chains.

Vbeta (60) and Jbeta (13) primers were used in the PCR. Assay: immunoSEQ multiplex PCR; the TCRdb copy retains only in-frame clones and omits some. Of some 200,000 clones listed, roughly 80% are singletons. The J segment lost 4 bases and the V segment lost 4 bases, leaving 10 bases of the junction unmatched. CDR3 size: 16 residues. Germline lookup yields CDR1 SGHRS and CDR2 YFSETQ. As for this clone: Antigen unknown.

This clonotype was obtained from a woman aged 50 to 65 in good health and CMV-seropositive. Input material: PBMCs. The gene calls are TRBV5-1 and TRBJ2-1; 8 nucleotides line up with TRBD2. CDR3 amino acids: CASSRVSQREYNEQFF. The CDR3 nucleotides are TGCGCCAGCAGCCGAGTAAGCCAGCGGGAGTACAATGAGCAGTTCTTC.